These T cell receptor beta chains were read from a single sample in a study of metastatic and nonmetastatic thyroid tumors. Using MiXCR, TCRdb reanalyzed the PCR reads. The sample contains about 32,000 clones, roughly a fifth of which appear only once. Sequencing was carried out using blood. These receptors were collected from a female donor with papillary thyroid cancer or a benign thyroid nodule (not recorded which). Some clones in this sample may be carry-over from other donors' samples. Each CDR3 is given with its conserved first and last residue. A D gene is named only where the DNA matches it firmly. Rows may omit the clone size; those that give it use once, few, many or a size class.

d_gene,v_gene,abundance,j_gene,CDR3nt,CDR3aa
NA,TRBV7-3,many,TRBJ1-1,TGTGCCAGCAGCTTGGAGGAGAACACTGAAGCTTTCTTT,CASSLEENTEAFF
TRBD1,TRBV7-3,many,TRBJ1-6,TGTGCCAGCAGCCAGGACAGGGGTAATTCACCCCTCCACTTT,CASSQDRGNSPLHF
TRBD2,TRBV27,many,TRBJ2-7,TGTGCCAGCCGCCTAGCGGGGGGCGACTACGAGCAGTACTTC,CASRLAGGDYEQYF
NA,TRBV20-1,many,TRBJ2-7,TGCAGTGCTAGAGATGCGGGTCAGGGACGAGGCGAGCAGTACTTC,CSARDAGQGRGEQYF
NA,TRBV7-2,many,TRBJ1-5,TGTGCCAGCAGCGACCCTCCTGGGCCCCAGCATTTT,CASSDPPGPQHF
NA,TRBV15,NA,TRBJ2-7,TGTGCCACCAGCAAAGATGGTGAGGACTCCTACGAGCAGTACTTC,CATSKDGEDSYEQYF
NA,TRBV7-2,many,TRBJ1-5,TGTGCCAGCAGCCCAGAGACCGCCTCGACCCAGCATTTT,CASSPETASTQHF
NA,TRBV20-1,medium-sized,TRBJ1-6,TGCAGTGTTCCAAATACCCGACAGATTAATTCACCCCTCCACTTT,CSVPNTRQINSPLHF
TRBD1,TRBV6-1,NA,TRBJ2-7,TGTGCCATCAGCTGGGACAGTAACTACGAGCAGTACTTC,CAISWDSNYEQYF
TRBD1,TRBV5-1,medium-sized,TRBJ1-2,TGCGCCAGCAGCGGATCGGACAGGGGAATCTATGGCTACACCTTC,CASSGSDRGIYGYTF
TRBD1,TRBV28,many,TRBJ1-6,TGTGCCAGCAGTGACCTCAACAGGGGGACTCTCTTT,CASSDLNRGTLF
TRBD2,TRBV4-2,NA,TRBJ2-7,TGTGCCAGCAGCCAAGGAACAGCGGGAGAGCAGTACTTC,CASSQGTAGEQYF
TRBD1,TRBV7-3,many,TRBJ2-7,TGTGCCAGCAGCCCGGGACAGGGGTTCCACGAGCAGTACTTC,CASSPGQGFHEQYF
NA,TRBV6-1,many,TRBJ1-2,TGTGCCAGCAGCCCAGGATATGCAGGGAACTATGGCTACACCTTC,CASSPGYAGNYGYTF
TRBD1,TRBV6-1,NA,TRBJ2-1,TGTGCCAGCCTCGGGACAGGGCGAAATGAGCAGTTCTTC,CASLGTGRNEQFF